The clone carrying this TCR beta chain was found many times. These data are taken from a study of T cell repertoires in cytomegalovirus infection. TCRdb analysed the reads with MiXCR anew, one entry per CDR3 protein. The table has fewer than 550,000 distinct CDR3 sequences, around a quarter seen once. The CDR3 is made up of 16 amino acids. V lost 5 bases and J lost 0; bases outside the gene matches: 8. The V gene's germline CDR1 is SGHTA and CDR2 FQGNSA. This TCR derives from a human donor in good health (CMV status not recorded). Some clones in this sample may be carry-over from other donors' samples. The chain couples TRBV7-2 to TRBJ2-7; TRBD1 aligns across 9 bases. Specimen: PBMCs. The CDR3 reads CASSQTGTGSSYEQYF. The CDR3 DNA reads as TGTGCCAGCAGCCAAACCGGGACAGGGAGCTCCTACGAGCAGTACTTC.